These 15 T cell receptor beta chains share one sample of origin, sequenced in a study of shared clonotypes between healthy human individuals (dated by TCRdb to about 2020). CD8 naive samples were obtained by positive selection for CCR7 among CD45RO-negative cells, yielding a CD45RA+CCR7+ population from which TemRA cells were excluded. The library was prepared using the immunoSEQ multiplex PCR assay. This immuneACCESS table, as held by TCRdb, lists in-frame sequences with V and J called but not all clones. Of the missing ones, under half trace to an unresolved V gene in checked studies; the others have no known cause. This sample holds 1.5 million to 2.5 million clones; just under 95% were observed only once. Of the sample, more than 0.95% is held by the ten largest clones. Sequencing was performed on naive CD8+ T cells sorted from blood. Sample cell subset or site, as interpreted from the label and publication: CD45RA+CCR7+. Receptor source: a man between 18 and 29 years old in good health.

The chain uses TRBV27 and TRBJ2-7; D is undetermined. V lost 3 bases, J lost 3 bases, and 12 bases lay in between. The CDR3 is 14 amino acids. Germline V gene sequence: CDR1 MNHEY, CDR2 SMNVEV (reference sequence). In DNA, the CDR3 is TGTGCCAGCAGTTTGGGATCGAATCACTACGAGCAGTACTTC. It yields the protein CASSLGSNHYEQYF.

CDR3 amino acids: CASSPLTPGTVQETQYF. DNA of the CDR3: TGTGCCAGCAGTCCTCTCACCCCCGGGACAGTCCAAGAGACCCAGTACTTC. V gene TRBV27 combines with J gene TRBJ2-5; 7 bases agree with TRBD1. The CDR3 extends over 17 amino acids. CDR1 and CDR2 from the germline V gene are MNHEY and SMNVEV (reference sequence). The V and J ends lost 5 bases and 1 base, in that order; junction bases with no gene match: 13.

CDR3 nucleotides: TGTGCCAGCAGTCGGACAGGGGCGTCTACTGAAGCTTTCTTT. Translation gives CASSRTGASTEAFF. The chain couples TRBV27 to TRBJ1-1, with 9 bases that match TRBD1. V was pared by 5 bases and J by 5 bases, with 6 bases of the junction left unmatched. This CDR3 comprises 14 residues. CDR1 is MNHEY and CDR2 is SMNVEV in the germline V gene (reference sequence).

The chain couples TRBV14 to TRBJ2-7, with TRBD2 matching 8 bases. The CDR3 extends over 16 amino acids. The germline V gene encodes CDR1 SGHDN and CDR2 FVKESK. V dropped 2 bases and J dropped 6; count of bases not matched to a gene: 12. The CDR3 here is CASSQLVLAGRGEQYF. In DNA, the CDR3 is TGTGCCAGCAGCCAATTGGTGTTAGCGGGGCGGGGCGAGCAGTACTTC.

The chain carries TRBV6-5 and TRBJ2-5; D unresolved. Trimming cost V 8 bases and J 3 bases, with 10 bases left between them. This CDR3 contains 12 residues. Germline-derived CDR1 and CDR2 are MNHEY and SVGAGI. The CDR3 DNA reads TGTGCCAGCGGGAACTTTAAAGAGACCCAGTACTTC. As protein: CASGNFKETQYF.

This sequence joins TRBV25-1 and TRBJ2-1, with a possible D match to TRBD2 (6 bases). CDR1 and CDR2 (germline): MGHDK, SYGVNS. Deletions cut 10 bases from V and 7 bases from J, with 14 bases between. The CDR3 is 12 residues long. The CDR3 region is CATELRGNEQFF. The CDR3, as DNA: TGTGCCACCGAGCTTCGGGGGAATGAGCAGTTCTTC.

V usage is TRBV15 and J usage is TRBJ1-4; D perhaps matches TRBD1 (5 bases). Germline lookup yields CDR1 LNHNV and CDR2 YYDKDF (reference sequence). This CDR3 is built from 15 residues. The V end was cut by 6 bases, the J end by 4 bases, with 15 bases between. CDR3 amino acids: CATRPTGLSNEKLFF. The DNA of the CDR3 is TGTGCCACCAGGCCAACGGGACTCAGTAATGAAAAACTGTTTTTT.

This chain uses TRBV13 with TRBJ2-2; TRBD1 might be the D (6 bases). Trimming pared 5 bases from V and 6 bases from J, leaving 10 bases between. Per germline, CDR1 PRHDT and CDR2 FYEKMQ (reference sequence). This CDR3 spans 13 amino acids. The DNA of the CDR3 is TGTGCCAGCAGCGGAGACAGGTCCGGGGAGCTGTTTTTT. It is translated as CASSGDRSGELFF.

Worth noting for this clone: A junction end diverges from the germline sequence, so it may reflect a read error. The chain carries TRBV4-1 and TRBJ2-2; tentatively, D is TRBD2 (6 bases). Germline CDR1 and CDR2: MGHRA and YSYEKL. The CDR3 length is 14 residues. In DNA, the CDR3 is TGCGCCAGCCAGGCAGGGAGGAACGCCGGGGAGCTGTTTTTT. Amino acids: CASQAGRNAGELFF.

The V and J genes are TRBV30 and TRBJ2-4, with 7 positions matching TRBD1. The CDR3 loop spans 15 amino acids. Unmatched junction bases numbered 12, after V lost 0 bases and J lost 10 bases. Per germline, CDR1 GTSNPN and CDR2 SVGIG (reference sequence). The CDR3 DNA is TGTGCCTGGAGTGTACTAAAGGGACAGAGTAAGATTCAGTACTTC. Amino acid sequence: CAWSVLKGQSKIQYF. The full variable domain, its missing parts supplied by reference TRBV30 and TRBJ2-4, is SQTIHQWPATLVQPVGSPLSLECTVEGTSNPNLYWYRQAAGRGLQLLFYSVGIGQISSEVPQNLSASRPQDRQFILSSKKLLLSDSGFYLCAWSVLKGQSKIQYFGAGTRLSVL.

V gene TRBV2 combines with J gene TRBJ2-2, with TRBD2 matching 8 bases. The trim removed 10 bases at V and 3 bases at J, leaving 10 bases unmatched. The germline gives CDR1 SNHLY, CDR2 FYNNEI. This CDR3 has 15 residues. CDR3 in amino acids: CATQPTSGDTGELFF. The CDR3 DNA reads TGTGCCACCCAACCAACTAGCGGAGACACCGGGGAGCTGTTTTTT.

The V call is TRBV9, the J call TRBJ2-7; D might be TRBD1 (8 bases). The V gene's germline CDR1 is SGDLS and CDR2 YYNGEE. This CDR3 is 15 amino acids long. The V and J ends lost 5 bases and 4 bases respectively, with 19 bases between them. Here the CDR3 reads CASSVTGEGLYEQYF. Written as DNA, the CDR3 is TGTGCCAGCAGTGTGACAGGGGAGGGTTTGTACGAGCAGTACTTC.

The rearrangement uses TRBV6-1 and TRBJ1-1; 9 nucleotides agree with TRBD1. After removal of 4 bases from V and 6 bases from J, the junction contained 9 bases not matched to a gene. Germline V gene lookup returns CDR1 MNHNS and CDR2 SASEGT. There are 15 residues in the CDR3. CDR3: CASSGKGQGRAEAFF. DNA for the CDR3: TGTGCCAGCAGTGGGAAAGGACAGGGGAGGGCTGAAGCTTTCTTT.

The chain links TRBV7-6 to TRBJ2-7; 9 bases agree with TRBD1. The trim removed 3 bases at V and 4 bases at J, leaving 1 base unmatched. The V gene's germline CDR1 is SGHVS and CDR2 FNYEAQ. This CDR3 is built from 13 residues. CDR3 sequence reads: CASSFDRGYEQYF. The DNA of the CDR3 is TGTGCCAGCAGCTTTGACAGGGGGTACGAGCAGTACTTC.

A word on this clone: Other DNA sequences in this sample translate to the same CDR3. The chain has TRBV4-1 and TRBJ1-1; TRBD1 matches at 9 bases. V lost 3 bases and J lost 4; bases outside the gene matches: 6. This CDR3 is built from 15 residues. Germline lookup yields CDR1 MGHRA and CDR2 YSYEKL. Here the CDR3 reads CASSQEDRGGTEAFF. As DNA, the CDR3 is TGCGCCAGCAGCCAGGAGGACAGGGGTGGCACTGAAGCTTTCTTT.